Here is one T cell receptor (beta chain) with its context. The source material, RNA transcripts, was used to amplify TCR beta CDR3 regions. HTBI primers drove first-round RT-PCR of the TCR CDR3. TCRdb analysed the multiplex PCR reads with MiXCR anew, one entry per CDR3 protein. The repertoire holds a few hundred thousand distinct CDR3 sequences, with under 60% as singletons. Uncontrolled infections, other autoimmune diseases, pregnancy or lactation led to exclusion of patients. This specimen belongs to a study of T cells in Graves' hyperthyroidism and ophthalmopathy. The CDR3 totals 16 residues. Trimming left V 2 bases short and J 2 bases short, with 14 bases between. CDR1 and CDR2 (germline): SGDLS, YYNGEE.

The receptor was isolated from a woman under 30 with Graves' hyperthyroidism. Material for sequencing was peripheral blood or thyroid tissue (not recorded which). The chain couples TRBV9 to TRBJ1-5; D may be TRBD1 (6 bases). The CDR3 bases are TGTGCCAGCAGCGTGGTCCCACAGGGCCGCAATCAGCCCCAGCATTTT. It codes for CASSVVPQGRNQPQHF.